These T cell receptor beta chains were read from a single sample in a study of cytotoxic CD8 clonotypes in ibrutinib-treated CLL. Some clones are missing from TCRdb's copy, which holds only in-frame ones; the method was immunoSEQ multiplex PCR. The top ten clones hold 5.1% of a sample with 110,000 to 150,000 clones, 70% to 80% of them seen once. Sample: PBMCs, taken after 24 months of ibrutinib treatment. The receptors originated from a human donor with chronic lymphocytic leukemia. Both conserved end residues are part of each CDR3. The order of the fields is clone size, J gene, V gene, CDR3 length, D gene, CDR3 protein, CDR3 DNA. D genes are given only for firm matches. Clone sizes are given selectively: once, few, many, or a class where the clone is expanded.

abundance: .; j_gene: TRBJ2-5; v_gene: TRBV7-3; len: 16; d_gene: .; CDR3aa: CASSLFVGADQETQYF; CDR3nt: TGTGCCAGCAGCTTATTTGTGGGGGCCGACCAAGAGACCCAGTACTTC
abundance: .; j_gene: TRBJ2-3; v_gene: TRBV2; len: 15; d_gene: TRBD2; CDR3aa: CASSELAGGTDTQYF; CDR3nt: TGTGCCAGCAGTGAGCTAGCGGGGGGCACAGATACGCAGTATTTT
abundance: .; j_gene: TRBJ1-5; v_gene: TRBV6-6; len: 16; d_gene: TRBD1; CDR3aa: CASSQAGTGGNQPQHF; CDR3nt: TGTGCCAGCAGCCAGGCCGGGACAGGGGGCAATCAGCCCCAGCATTTT
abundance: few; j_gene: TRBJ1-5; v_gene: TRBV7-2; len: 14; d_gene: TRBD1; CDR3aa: CASSLGVSGQTQHF; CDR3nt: TGTGCCAGCAGCTTAGGGGTTTCGGGACAGACCCAGCATTTT
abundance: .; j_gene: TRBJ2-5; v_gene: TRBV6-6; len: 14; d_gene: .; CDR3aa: CASSYPGYQETQYF; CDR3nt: TGTGCCAGCAGTTACCCAGGGTACCAAGAGACCCAGTACTTC
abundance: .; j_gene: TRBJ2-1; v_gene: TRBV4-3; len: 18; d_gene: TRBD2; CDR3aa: CASSPANTKGGVYNEQFF; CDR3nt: TGCGCCAGCAGCCCCGCGAATACCAAGGGAGGGGTTTACAATGAGCAGTTCTTC
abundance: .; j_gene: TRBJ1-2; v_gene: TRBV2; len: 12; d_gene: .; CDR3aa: CASSLGGYGYTF; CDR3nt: TGTGCCAGCAGCCTAGGGGGGTATGGCTACACCTTC
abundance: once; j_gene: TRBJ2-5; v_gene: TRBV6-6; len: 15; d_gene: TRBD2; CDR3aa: CASRALAGWWETQYF; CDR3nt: TGTGCCAGCAGGGCACTAGCGGGGTGGTGGGAGACCCAGTACTTC
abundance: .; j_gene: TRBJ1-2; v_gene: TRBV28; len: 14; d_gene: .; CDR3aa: CASSLTGENYGYTF; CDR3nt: TGTGCCAGCAGTTTAACGGGGGAAAACTATGGCTACACCTTC
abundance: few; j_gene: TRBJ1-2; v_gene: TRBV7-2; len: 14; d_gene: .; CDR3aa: CASSPLWGDYGYTF; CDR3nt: TGTGCCAGCAGCCCCCTTTGGGGAGACTATGGCTACACCTTC
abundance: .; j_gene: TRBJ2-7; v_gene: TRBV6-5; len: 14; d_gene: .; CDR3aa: CASSPRGLSYEQYF; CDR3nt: TGTGCCAGCAGTCCGAGGGGCCTCTCCTACGAGCAGTACTTC
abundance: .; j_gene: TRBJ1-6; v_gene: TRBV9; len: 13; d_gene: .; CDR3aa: CASSVGGNSPLHF; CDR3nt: TGTGCCAGCAGCGTAGGGGGTAATTCACCCCTCCACTTT
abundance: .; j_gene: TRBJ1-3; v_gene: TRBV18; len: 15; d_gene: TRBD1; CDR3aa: CASSPDRVTGNTIYF; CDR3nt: TGTGCCAGCTCACCCGACAGGGTTACTGGAAACACCATATATTTT
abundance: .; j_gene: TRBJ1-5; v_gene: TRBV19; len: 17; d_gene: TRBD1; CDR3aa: CASMRSGGQGAGQPQHF; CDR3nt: TGTGCCAGTATGCGGTCGGGAGGACAGGGGGCAGGACAGCCCCAGCATTTT
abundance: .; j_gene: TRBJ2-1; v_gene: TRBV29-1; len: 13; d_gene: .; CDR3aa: CSPDSPPYNEQFF; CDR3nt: TGCAGCCCCGACTCTCCTCCCTACAATGAGCAGTTCTTC
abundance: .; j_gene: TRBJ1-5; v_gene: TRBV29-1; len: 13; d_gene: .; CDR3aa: CSVSWGGDEPQHF; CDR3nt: TGCAGCGTCTCCTGGGGAGGGGATGAGCCCCAGCATTTT
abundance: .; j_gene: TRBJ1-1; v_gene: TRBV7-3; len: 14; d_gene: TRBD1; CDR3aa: CASSRDRGTTEAFF; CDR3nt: TGTGCCAGCAGCCGGGACAGGGGGACCACTGAAGCTTTCTTT
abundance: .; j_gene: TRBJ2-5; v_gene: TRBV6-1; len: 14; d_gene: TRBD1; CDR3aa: CASSRDRGSETQYF; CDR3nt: TGTGCCAGCAGCCGGGACAGGGGTAGCGAGACCCAGTACTTC
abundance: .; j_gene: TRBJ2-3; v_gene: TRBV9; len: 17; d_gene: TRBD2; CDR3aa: CASSTTLSGRGTDTQYF; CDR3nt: TGTGCCAGCAGCACAACCCTCAGCGGGAGGGGCACAGATACGCAGTATTTT
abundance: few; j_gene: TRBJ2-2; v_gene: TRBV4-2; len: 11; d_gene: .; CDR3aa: CASSRNGELFF; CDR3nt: TGTGCCAGCAGCCGGAACGGGGAGCTGTTTTTT
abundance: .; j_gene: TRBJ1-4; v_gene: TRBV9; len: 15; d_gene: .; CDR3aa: CASSVGVRVSEKLFF; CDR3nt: TGTGCCAGCAGCGTAGGTGTCAGGGTTTCTGAAAAACTGTTTTTT
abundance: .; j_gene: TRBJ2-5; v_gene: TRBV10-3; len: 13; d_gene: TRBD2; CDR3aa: CAIKAGAGETQYF; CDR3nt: TGTGCCATCAAGGCGGGAGCGGGGGAGACCCAGTACTTC
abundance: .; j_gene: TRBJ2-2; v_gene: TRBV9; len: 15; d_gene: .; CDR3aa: CASSKGWGDTGELFF; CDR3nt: TGTGCCAGCAGCAAGGGGTGGGGAGACACCGGGGAGCTGTTTTTT
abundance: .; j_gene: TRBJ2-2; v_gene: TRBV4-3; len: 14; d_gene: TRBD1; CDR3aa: CASSHDRGRGELFF; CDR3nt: TGCGCCAGCAGCCACGACAGGGGTCGGGGGGAGCTGTTTTTT
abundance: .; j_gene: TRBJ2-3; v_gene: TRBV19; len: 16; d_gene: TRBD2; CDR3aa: CASRRRRGGAPDTQYF; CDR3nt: TGTGCCAGTAGGCGCCGTCGCGGGGGAGCGCCAGATACGCAGTATTTT
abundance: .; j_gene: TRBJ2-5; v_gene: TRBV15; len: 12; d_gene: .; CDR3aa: CATRGSGQTQYF; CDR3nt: TGTGCCACCAGGGGGAGTGGGCAGACCCAGTACTTC
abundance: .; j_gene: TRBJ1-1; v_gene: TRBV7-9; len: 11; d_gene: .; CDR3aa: CASSSHYEAFF; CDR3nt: TGTGCCAGCAGCTCTCATTATGAAGCTTTCTTT
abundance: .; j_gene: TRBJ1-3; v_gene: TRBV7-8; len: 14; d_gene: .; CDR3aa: CASSPDTWGNTIYF; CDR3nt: TGTGCCAGCAGCCCGGACACTTGGGGAAACACCATATATTTT
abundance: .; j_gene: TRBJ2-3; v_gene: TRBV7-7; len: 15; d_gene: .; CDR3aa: CASSLGGDPGDTQYF; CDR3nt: TGTGCCAGCAGCTTAGGGGGGGACCCGGGGGATACGCAGTATTTT
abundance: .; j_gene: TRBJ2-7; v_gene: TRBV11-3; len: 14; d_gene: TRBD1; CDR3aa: CASSLGGQTYEQYF; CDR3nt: TGTGCCAGCAGCTTAGGGGGACAGACCTACGAGCAGTACTTC
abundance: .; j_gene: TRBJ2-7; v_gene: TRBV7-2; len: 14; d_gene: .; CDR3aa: CASSLDPSNYEQYF; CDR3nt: TGTGCCAGCAGCTTAGATCCTAGCAACTACGAGCAGTACTTC
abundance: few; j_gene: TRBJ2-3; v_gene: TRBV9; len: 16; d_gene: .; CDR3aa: CASSARGRDSTDTQYF; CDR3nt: TGTGCCAGCAGCGCAAGGGGGAGGGATAGCACAGATACGCAGTATTTT
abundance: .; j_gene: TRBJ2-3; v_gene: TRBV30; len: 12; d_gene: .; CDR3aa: CAWRGSTDTQYF; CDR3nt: TGTGCCTGGAGGGGTAGCACAGATACGCAGTATTTT
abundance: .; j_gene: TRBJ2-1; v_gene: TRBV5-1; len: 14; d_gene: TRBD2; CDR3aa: CASSPGGGSREQFF; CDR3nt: TGCGCCAGCAGTCCCGGCGGGGGGTCCCGTGAGCAGTTCTTC
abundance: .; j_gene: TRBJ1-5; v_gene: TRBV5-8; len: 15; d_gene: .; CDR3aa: CASSLLGATGQPQHF; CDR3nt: TGTGCCAGCAGCTTGCTAGGGGCCACAGGTCAGCCCCAGCATTTT
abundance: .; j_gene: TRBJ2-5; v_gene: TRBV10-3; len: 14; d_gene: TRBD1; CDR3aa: CAISRQGAPETQYF; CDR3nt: TGTGCCATCAGCAGACAGGGGGCCCCAGAGACCCAGTACTTC
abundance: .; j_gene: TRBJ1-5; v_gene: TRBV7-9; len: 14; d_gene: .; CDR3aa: CASSQGYSNQPQHF; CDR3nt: TGTGCCAGCAGCCAAGGGTATAGCAATCAGCCCCAGCATTTT